This T cell receptor (beta chain) was retrieved from a study of T cells after yellow fever vaccination. Regarding the study as a whole: Clonotypes shared by both compartments, CD4 and CD8, made up a small share. Abundant contaminating clonotypes from the bulk population could appear in FACS-sorted repertoires.

TCRdb itself ran the 5' RACE reads through MiXCR, one entry per CDR3 protein. The data show fewer than 350,000 distinct CDR3 sequences, with roughly 8.7% seen just once and about a sixth held by the top ten. Of note for this clonotype: The antigen is undetermined.

This CDR3 is built from 12 residues. In germline, CDR1 is MNHNS, CDR2 SASEGT. Trimming took off 5 bases at V and 4 bases at J, with 8 bases between the two ends. The gene calls are TRBV6-1 and TRBJ1-2; D ambiguous. The clonotype was recovered from a man aged 18 to 30 who received the YFV17D yellow fever vaccine. The source was PBMCs, collected on the day of the first yellow fever vaccination. CDR3 protein: CASSIRLYGYTF. The CDR3 coding sequence is TGTGCCAGCAGTATCCGGCTCTATGGCTACACCTTC.